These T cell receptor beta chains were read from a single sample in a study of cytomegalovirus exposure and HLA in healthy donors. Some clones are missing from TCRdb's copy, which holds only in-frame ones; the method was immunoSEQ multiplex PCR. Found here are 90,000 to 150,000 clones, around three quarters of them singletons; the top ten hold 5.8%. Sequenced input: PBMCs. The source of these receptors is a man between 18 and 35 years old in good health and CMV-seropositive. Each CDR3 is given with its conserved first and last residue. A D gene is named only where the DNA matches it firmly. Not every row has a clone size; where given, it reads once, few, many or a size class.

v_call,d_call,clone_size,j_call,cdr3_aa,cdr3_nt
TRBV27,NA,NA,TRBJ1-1,CASSLSLQARRAFF,TGTGCCAGCAGTTTATCGTTACAGGCTCGGAGAGCTTTCTTT
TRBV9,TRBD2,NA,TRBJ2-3,CASSQRGRTDTQYF,TGTGCCAGCAGCCAGCGGGGCCGCACAGATACGCAGTATTTT
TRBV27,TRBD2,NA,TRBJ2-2,CASSLAGVNTGELFF,TGTGCCAGCAGTCTAGCGGGGGTGAACACCGGGGAGCTGTTTTTT
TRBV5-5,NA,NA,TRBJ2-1,CASSYDKYNEQFF,TGTGCCAGCAGCTATGACAAATACAATGAGCAGTTCTTC
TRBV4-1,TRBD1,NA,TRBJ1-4,CASSQGGSSGQGGGGEKLFF,TGCGCCAGCAGCCAAGGGGGGAGTTCGGGACAGGGAGGAGGAGGCGAAAAACTGTTTTTT
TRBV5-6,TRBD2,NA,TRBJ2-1,CASIWGGAGGNNEQFF,TGTGCCAGCATCTGGGGGGGAGCGGGGGGTAACAATGAGCAGTTCTTC
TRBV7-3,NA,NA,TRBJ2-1,CASSLASASYNEQFF,TGTGCCAGCAGCTTAGCTAGCGCATCCTACAATGAGCAGTTCTTC
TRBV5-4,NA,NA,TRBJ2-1,CASSFLSGYNEQFF,TGTGCCAGCAGCTTTCTGTCAGGGTACAATGAGCAGTTCTTC
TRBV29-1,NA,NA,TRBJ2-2,CSHSGVSTGELFF,TGCAGCCATTCCGGGGTGTCTACCGGGGAGCTGTTTTTT
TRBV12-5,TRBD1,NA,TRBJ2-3,CASGLSRWTGPYTDTQYF,TGTGCTAGTGGTTTGAGTCGGTGGACAGGTCCATACACAGATACGCAGTATTTT
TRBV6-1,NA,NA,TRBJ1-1,CASSEAYRVRTFF,TGTGCCAGCAGTGAAGCATACCGGGTGAGGACTTTCTTT
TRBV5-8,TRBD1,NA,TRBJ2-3,CASSPGQGITDTQYF,TGTGCCAGCAGCCCGGGACAGGGGATCACAGATACGCAGTATTTT
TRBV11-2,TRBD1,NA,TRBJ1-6,CASSVRQGDQSPLHF,TGTGCCAGCAGCGTTCGACAGGGTGATCAATCACCCCTCCACTTT
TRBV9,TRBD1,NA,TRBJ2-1,CASSAHHTGGDEQFF,TGTGCCAGCAGCGCCCACCACACAGGGGGCGATGAGCAGTTCTTC
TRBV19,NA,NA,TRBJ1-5,CASSIREYSNQPQHF,TGTGCCAGTAGTATCCGCGAGTATAGCAATCAGCCCCAGCATTTT
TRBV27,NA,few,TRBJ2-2,CASRMDWGPNTGELFF,TGTGCCAGCAGAATGGATTGGGGGCCGAACACCGGGGAGCTGTTTTTT
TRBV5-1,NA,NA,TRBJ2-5,CASSLTGDPGETQYF,TGCGCCAGCAGCTTGACAGGTGACCCGGGAGAGACCCAGTACTTC
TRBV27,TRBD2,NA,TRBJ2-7,CATMGRGGSTYEQHF,TGTGCCACCATGGGGCGCGGGGGGTCTACCTACGAGCAGCACTTC
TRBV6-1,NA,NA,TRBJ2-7,CATFRRHYEQYF,TGTGCCACCTTTAGGCGGCACTACGAGCAGTACTTC
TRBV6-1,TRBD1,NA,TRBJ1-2,CASTRWGTDYGYTF,TGTGCCAGCACCCGGTGGGGGACAGACTATGGCTACACCTTC
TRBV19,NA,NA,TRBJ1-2,CASSLRTGNLKDYGYTF,TGTGCCAGTAGTCTCCGGACGGGAAACCTTAAGGACTATGGCTACACCTTC
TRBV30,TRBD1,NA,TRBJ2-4,CAWGVYRQGKNIQYF,TGTGCCTGGGGAGTTTATAGACAGGGCAAAAACATTCAGTACTTC
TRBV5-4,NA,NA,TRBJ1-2,CASSLGRVKRRGGYTF,TGTGCCAGCAGCTTGGGCAGGGTCAAACGTAGGGGCGGCTACACCTTC